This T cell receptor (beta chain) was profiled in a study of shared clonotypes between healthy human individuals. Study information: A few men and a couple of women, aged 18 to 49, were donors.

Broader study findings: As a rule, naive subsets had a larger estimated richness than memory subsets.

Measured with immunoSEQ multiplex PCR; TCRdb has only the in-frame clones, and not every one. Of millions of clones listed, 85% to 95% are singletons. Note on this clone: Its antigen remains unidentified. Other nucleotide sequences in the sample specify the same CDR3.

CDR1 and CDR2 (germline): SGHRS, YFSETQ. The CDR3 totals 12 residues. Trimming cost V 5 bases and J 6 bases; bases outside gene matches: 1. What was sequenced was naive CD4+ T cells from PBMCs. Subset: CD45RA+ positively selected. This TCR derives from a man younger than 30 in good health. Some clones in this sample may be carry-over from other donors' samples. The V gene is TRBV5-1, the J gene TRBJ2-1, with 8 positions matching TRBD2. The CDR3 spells CASSLAGNEQFF. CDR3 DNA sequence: TGCGCCAGCAGTCTAGCGGGCAATGAGCAGTTCTTC.